This T cell receptor (beta chain) is drawn from a study of early T cells in non-severe SARS-CoV-2 infection. This clonotype is categorized as medium-sized. Trimming took 1 base from V and 6 from J; bases not matched to a gene: 7. CDR1 is SGHDN and CDR2 is FVKESK in the germline V gene. This CDR3 spans 16 amino acids. TCRdb passed the 5' RACE reads through MiXCR, listing each CDR3 protein once. The sample lists approximately 30,000 distinct CDR3 sequences; roughly 5.2% were seen once. This sequence originates from an adult who was a healthcare worker with PCR-confirmed SARS-CoV-2 infection or an uninfected control (not recorded which). The gene calls are TRBV14 and TRBJ2-7; TRBD1 aligns across 12 bases. Sequenced: whole blood. CDR3 sequence reads: CASSQVSGQGAVEQYF. The CDR3 DNA sequence: TGTGCCAGCAGCCAAGTTTCGGGACAGGGGGCTGTCGAGCAGTACTTC.